Sequencing of this T cell receptor beta chain was carried out in a study of blood T cells in healthy people across ages. Study conclusions and caveats: Per-million-T-cell TCR beta diversity fell roughly linearly with age.

Remarks on this clonotype: Its specificity is unknown.

Germline CDR1 and CDR2: SEHNR and FQNEAQ (reference sequence). CDR3 length: 16 residues. V shed 0 bases and J 0 bases; nucleotides not matched to a gene: 3. The use of a sample-barcoded 5' primer and a J-beta primer mix characterized a second PCR of roughly 6 to 12 cycles. Each TCR beta cDNA got a 12-nucleotide random molecular identifier. TCRdb re-analysed the 5' RACE reads in MiXCR, keeping a single row per CDR3 protein. The sample lists roughly 1,500,000 distinct CDR3 sequences; 30% to 35% were seen once. The study isolated at least 6.5 million PBMCs from each sample. This chain connects TRBV7-9 to TRBJ2-3, with 7 positions matching TRBD1. This TCR derives from a woman aged 30 to 39 in good health. Sequences were obtained from blood. The CDR3: CASSLAGTESTDTQYF. CDR3 coding DNA: TGTGCCAGCAGCTTAGCCGGGACAGAGAGCACAGATACGCAGTATTTT.